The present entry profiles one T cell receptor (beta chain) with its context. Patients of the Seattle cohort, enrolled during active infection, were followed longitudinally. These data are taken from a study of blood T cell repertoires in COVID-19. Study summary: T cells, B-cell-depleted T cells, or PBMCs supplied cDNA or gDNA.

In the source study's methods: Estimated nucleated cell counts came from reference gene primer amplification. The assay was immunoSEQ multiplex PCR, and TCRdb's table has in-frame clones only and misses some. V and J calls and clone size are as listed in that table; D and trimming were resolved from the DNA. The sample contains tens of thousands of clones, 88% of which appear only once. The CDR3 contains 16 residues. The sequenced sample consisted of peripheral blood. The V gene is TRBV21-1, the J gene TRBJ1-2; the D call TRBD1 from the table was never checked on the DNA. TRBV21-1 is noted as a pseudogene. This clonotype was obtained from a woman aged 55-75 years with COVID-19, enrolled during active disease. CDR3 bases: TGTGCCAGCAGCAAAGCGCCGAGACAGGGCAGAGGCGGCTACACCTTC. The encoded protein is CASSKAPRQGRGGYTF.